Below, 20 T cell receptor beta chains from the same sample are listed, as sequenced in a study of CD8+ T cells in alopecia areata. cDNA prepared by RNA extraction and subsequent reverse transcription served as the template for sequencing. Sequenced by immunoSEQ multiplex PCR; TCRdb stores in-frame clones only, minus some. The sample was found to contain approximately 300,000 clones, and every one recurs. The authors sorted pooled cutaneous lymph node cells using CD4, CD8alpha, NKG2D, NKG2ACE and other markers. Sequencing was done on a sample of CD4+ T cells sorted from a lymph node. The source of these receptors is a C3H/HeJ mouse with alopecia areata. The strain bears MHC haplotype H2-k.

About this clone itself: Gene names are the mouse ones. The read ends 4 residues before the CDR3 terminus; that terminus is restored from the germline J gene. The chain joins TRBV5 to TRBJ2-5; possibly TRBD1 for D (5 bases). Looked up from germline, CDR1 is LGHNA and CDR2 is YNLKQL (reference sequence). This CDR3 comprises 15 residues. With 0 bases removed from V and 0 bases from J, the gap between germline ends came to 7 bases. CDR3 in amino acids: CASSQETDNQDTQYF. The part of the CDR3 DNA that was read is TGTGCCAGCAGCCAAGAGACAGATAACCAAGAC.

In the case of this clone: The gene names here belong to mouse. The read ends 4 residues early relative to the CDR3; the germline J gene fills the gap. This chain links TRBV13-1 with TRBJ1-1; 9 bases line up with TRBD1. The CDR3 has 13 amino acids. Germline CDR1 NSHNY, CDR2 SYGAGN. After removal of 3 bases from V and 3 bases from J, the junction contained 0 bases not matched to a gene. CDR3 DNA (partial): TGTGCCAGCAGTGGGGACAGGGACACA. It codes for CASSGDRDT. The CDR3 in its entirety is CASSGDRDTEVFF.

This clone was detected only a few times. Genes and germline come from the mouse. The sequence runs out 4 residues before the end of the CDR3; the remainder is reconstructed from the germline J gene. The same CDR3 arises from other DNA sequences in this sample as well. The V and J genes are TRBV19 and TRBJ2-4, with D unclear. V shed 5 bases and J shed 0 bases, with 10 bases lying between them. Germline CDR1 reads FNHDT; CDR2 reads SITEND (reference sequence). The CDR3 has 14 residues. CDR3 DNA (partial): TGTGCCAGCAGCCCTACAGCTAGTCAAAAC. Its protein is CASSPTASQN. The whole CDR3 protein reads CASSPTASQNTLYF.

Of note for this clone: Any gene name here is a mouse gene name. The observed sequence ends 4 residues before the CDR3 terminus, with the missing tail filled in from the germline J gene. V usage is TRBV13-1 and J usage is TRBJ2-2, with D possibly matching TRBD1 (6 bases). Trimming left V 0 bases short and J 1 base short, with 13 bases between. Germline V gene lookup returns CDR1 NSHNY and CDR2 SYGAGN. CDR3 length: 17 residues. The DNA read from the CDR3 is TGTGCCAGCAGTGATGCTAGGGGGACGCTAAACACCGGG. Translating it yields CASSDARGTLNTG. The full CDR3 protein reads CASSDARGTLNTGQLYF.

With regard to this clone: Mouse germline and gene names are used. The CDR3 reads CASSSRQGPYNSPLYF. The CDR3 bases that were read are TGTGCCAGCAGTTCCCGACAGGGGCCCTATAATTCGCCC. This chain links TRBV19 with TRBJ1-6; 8 nucleotides match TRBD1. From the germline J gene comes the end of the CDR3, since the read stops 3 residues before it. TRBJ1-6 is recorded as an ORF, its role being uncertain. Germline CDR1 FNHDT, CDR2 SITEND (reference sequence). CDR3 length: 16 residues. V gave up 4 bases and J gave up 2 bases; unmatched junction bases: 5.

This clone showed up just a few times. Gene labels here are mouse ones. The missing CDR3 end, 3 residues past where the read stops, is filled in from the germline J gene. The chain recombines TRBV13-2 with TRBJ1-6; 8 bases are a match to TRBD1. TRBJ1-6 is given ORF status, its function remaining uncertain. The length of the CDR3 is 16 residues. Looked up from germline, CDR1 is NNHNN and CDR2 is SYGAGS (reference sequence). V shed 2 bases and J 9 bases; nucleotides not matched to a gene: 10. CDR3 sequence reads: CASGEGQGAWGSPLYF. The part of the CDR3 DNA that was read is TGTGCCAGCGGTGAAGGTCAGGGGGCCTGGGGTTCGCCC.

Note on this clone: The genes and germline here are from mouse. The DNA read from the CDR3 is TGTGCCAGCAGTATATGGCTGGGGGCCTAT. The encoded protein is CASSIWLGAY. The full CDR3 protein is CASSIWLGAYEQYF. This chain connects TRBV19 to TRBJ2-7; 7 bases are a match to TRBD2. Read coverage stops 4 residues before the CDR3 terminus; the germline J gene supplies the remainder. Germline CDR1 FNHDT, CDR2 SITEND (reference sequence). CDR3 length: 14 amino acids. The junction had 3 bases not matched to a gene; V was cut back by 1 base and J by 2 bases. Based on the CDR3 plus reference TRBV19 and TRBJ2-7, the full variable domain is GGIITQTPKFLIGQEGQKLTLKCQQNFNHDTMYWYRQDSGKGLRLIYYSITENDLQKGDLSEGYDASREKKSSFSLTVTSAQKNEMAVFLCASSIWLGAYEQYFGPGTRLTVL.

This clone has a handful of counts. Mouse germline and gene names are used. The missing CDR3 end, 4 residues past where the read stops, is filled in from the germline J gene. This chain uses TRBV13-2 with TRBJ2-2, with D possibly TRBD1 on 6 matching bases. Germline CDR1 is NNHNN and CDR2 is SYGAGS (reference sequence). Trimming removed 0 bases at V and 0 bases at J, with 9 bases between. The CDR3 spans 16 residues. The CDR3 bases that were read are TGTGCCAGCGGTGATGTCAGGGGTGCAAACACCGGG. Protein product: CASGDVRGANTG. The CDR3 in its entirety is CASGDVRGANTGQLYF.

This clone was picked up a small number of times. Gene names and germline refer to mouse. The read falls 4 residues short of the CDR3 end, and the missing part is taken from the germline J gene. This rearrangement joins TRBV1 to TRBJ2-4, with 7 positions matching TRBD1. CDR1 and CDR2 from the germline V gene are NSQYPW and LRSPGD (reference sequence). The CDR3 consists of 14 residues. The CDR3 bases that were read are TGCACCTGCAGTGCAGTCCAGGGGGAAAAC. Encoded protein: CTCSAVQGEN. The entire CDR3 protein reads CTCSAVQGENTLYF.

This clone was detected a few times. Genes here carry mouse names. The read terminates 4 residues ahead of where the CDR3 ends, so the germline J gene completes it. J is TRBJ2-7 and V is TRBV1; weak D call: TRBD1 (6 bases). This CDR3 has 16 amino acids. Germline CDR1 and CDR2: NSQYPW and LRSPGD (reference sequence). The V gene lost 2 bases and the J gene lost 0 bases, with 14 bases spanning the gap. The part of the CDR3 DNA that was read is TGCACCTGCAGTGCACTACAGGGTCTGAGCTCCTAT. Translated, it gives CTCSALQGLSSY. The entire CDR3 sequence reads CTCSALQGLSSYEQYF.

The sample holds a few counts of this clone. Each gene name is a mouse one. CDR3 in amino acids: CTCSADHRGSTEVFF. The sequenced CDR3 bases are TGCACCTGCAGTGCAGATCACAGGGGGAGCACA. The rearrangement links TRBV1 to TRBJ1-1, with 8 bases identical to TRBD1. The read terminates 4 residues before the CDR3 end, so the remaining end is supplied by the germline J gene. The ends lost 0 bases at V and 4 bases at J; junction bases unmatched: 4. The CDR3 runs 15 residues. Germline CDR1 is NSQYPW and CDR2 is LRSPGD (reference sequence). Drawing the rest from reference TRBV1 and TRBJ1-1, the complete variable domain is VTLLEQNPRWRLVPRGQAVNLRCILKNSQYPWMSWYQQDLQKQLQWLFTLRSPGDKEVKSLPGADYLATRVTDTELRLQVANMSQGRTLYCTCSADHRGSTEVFFGKGTRLTVV.

This clone appeared a few times. Each gene name is a mouse one. The read finishes 4 residues shy of the CDR3 end, and the germline J gene is used to complete it. The chain carries TRBV14 and TRBJ2-4; D is uncertain. Germline CDR1 SGHDT, CDR2 FRDEAV. This CDR3 has 12 residues. With 5 bases removed from V and 2 bases from J, the gap between germline ends came to 6 bases. The covered CDR3 bases are TGTGCCAGCAGACTTGATCAAAAC. Its translation: CASRLDQN. The full CDR3 reads CASRLDQNTLYF.

In its sample, this clone was seen a few times. Germline and genes: mouse. The read halts 4 residues ahead of the CDR3 end, with the missing end drawn from the germline J gene. This chain connects TRBV13-3 to TRBJ2-2; D is unclear. Trimming took 4 bases from V and 1 from J, leaving 8 bases between them. The CDR3 contains 14 residues. From germline, CDR1 is NNHDY and CDR2 SYVADS. The sequenced CDR3 bases are TGTGCCAGCAGTAAGACAAAAAACACCGGG. Encoded protein: CASSKTKNTG. The entire CDR3 sequence reads CASSKTKNTGQLYF. Supplemented by reference TRBV13-3 and TRBJ2-2, the full variable domain reads EAAVTQSPRSKVAVTGGKVTLSCHQTNNHDYMYWYRQDTGHGLRLIHYSYVADSTEKGDIPDGYKASRPSQENFSLILELASLSQTAVYFCASSKTKNTGQLYFGEGSKLTVL.

This clone was recorded a few times. All gene names here are mouse names. The read falls 4 residues short of the CDR3 end, and the missing part is taken from the germline J gene. The rearrangement links TRBV19 to TRBJ2-1; TRBD2 matches at 9 bases. V was clipped by 2 bases and J by 4 bases; unmatched bases: 7. The germline gives CDR1 FNHDT, CDR2 SITEND (reference sequence). The CDR3 sequence is 16 residues long. The CDR3 DNA, read in part, is TGTGCCAGCAGTATGAGGTGGGGGGGCCTTTATGCT. Translation gives CASSMRWGGLYA. The entire CDR3 is CASSMRWGGLYAEQFF.

In its sample, this clone was seen a few times. Mouse gene names and germline throughout. Read data end 3 residues before the CDR3 end; the end is taken from the germline J gene. The chain joins TRBV31 to TRBJ1-6; tentatively, D is TRBD1 (6 bases). TRBJ1-6 is assigned to the ORF class and has an uncertain function. V was clipped by 3 bases and J by 7 bases, with 7 bases between them. Germline V gene data show CDR1 as GKSSPN and CDR2 as SITVG. The CDR3 has 12 amino acids. CDR3 bases read: TGTGCCTGGAGCACAGGGAATTCGCCC. Translated: CAWSTGNSP. The complete CDR3 protein is CAWSTGNSPLYF.

This clone occurred a few times. Each gene name is a mouse one. From the germline J gene comes the end of the CDR3, since the read stops 4 residues before it. V usage is TRBV31 and J usage is TRBJ2-2; D is unresolved. Germline V CDR1 and CDR2: GKSSPN, SITVG. CDR3 length: 13 residues. Trimming shortened V by 5 bases and J by 1 base, and 8 bases separated the two germline ends. The DNA read from the CDR3 is TGTGCCTGGGACATCCAAAACACCGGG. This encodes CAWDIQNTG. The complete CDR3 sequence is CAWDIQNTGQLYF. Based on the CDR3 plus reference TRBV31 and TRBJ2-2, the full variable domain is AQTIHQWPVAEIKAVGSPLSLGCTIKGKSSPNLYWYWQATGGTLQQLFYSITVGQVESVVQLNLSASRPKDDQFILSTEKLLLSHSGFYLCAWDIQNTGQLYFGEGSKLTVL.

This clone was found a few times. The gene names here belong to mouse. The CDR3 extends 4 residues past the end of the read, so its final part is completed from the germline J gene. The chain employs TRBV1 and TRBJ2-1; D possibly corresponds to TRBD1 (5 bases). Trimming cost V 1 base and J 6 bases, with 7 bases left between them. The CDR3 length is 13 residues. Germline assignment: CDR1 NSQYPW and CDR2 LRSPGD (reference sequence). The part of the CDR3 DNA that was read is TGCACCTGCAGTGCAGCCAGGGTTGCT. As protein: CTCSAARVA. The full CDR3 is CTCSAARVAEQFF.

This clone was seen only a few times. The gene names given are mouse names. Coverage ceases 4 residues before the CDR3 finishes, and the germline J gene fills in the end. This chain joins TRBV2 and TRBJ1-2; D might be TRBD1 (6 bases). In germline, CDR1 is LGHNA, CDR2 YSYQKL. The CDR3 sequence is 15 residues long. V was trimmed by 3 bases and J by 1 base, leaving 12 bases between them. CDR3 bases read: TGTGCCAGCAGCCAGATCCGGGACAAAAACTCC. Translating it yields CASSQIRDKNS. The full CDR3 sequence reads CASSQIRDKNSDYTF.

About this clone: Genes here carry mouse names. The read terminates 4 residues ahead of where the CDR3 ends, so the germline J gene completes it. The gene calls are TRBV5 and TRBJ2-1, with TRBD1 matching 7 bases. Losses at the gene ends were 5 bases for V and 6 bases for J; bases not matched to a gene: 4. The CDR3 loop spans 13 amino acids. CDR1 and CDR2 (germline): LGHNA, YNLKQL (reference sequence). This chain's CDR3 is CASSDRVGAEQFF. The sequenced CDR3 bases are TGTGCCAGCAGCGACAGGGTGGGTGCT.

In this sample, this clone turned up a few times. The gene symbols are mouse symbols. The CDR3 end falls 4 residues outside the read, so it is completed with the germline J gene. The sample has other DNA sequences that encode this CDR3 too. This chain uses TRBV19 with TRBJ2-7; possibly TRBD1 for D (6 bases). Trimming pared 4 bases from V and 0 bases from J, leaving 14 bases between. CDR3 length: 15 residues. The germline gives CDR1 FNHDT, CDR2 SITEND (reference sequence). The CDR3 bases that were read are TGTGCCAGCAGTCTACCGGGACAAAGCTCCTAT. Protein product: CASSLPGQSSY. The whole CDR3 region reads CASSLPGQSSYEQYF.